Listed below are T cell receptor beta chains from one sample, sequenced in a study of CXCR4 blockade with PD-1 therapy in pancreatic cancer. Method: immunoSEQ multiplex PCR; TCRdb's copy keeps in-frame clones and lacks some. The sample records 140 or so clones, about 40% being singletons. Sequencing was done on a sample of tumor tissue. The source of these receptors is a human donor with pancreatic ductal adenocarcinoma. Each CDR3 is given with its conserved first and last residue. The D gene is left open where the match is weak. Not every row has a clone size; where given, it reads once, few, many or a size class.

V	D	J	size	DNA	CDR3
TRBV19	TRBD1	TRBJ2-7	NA	TGTGCCAGTAGTTACGGGACAGGGACACCCTACGAGCAGTACTTC	CASSYGTGTPYEQYF
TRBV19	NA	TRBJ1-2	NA	TGTGCCAGCGGGGACGGATATGGCTACACCTTC	CASGDGYGYTF
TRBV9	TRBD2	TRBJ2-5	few	TGTGCCAGCAGCGTAGGGAGCGGGGCAGCCCAAGAGACCCAGTACTTC	CASSVGSGAAQETQYF
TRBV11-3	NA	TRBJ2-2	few	TGTGCCAGCAGCTTAGGGGGGCTAGGGAACACCGGGGAGCTGTTTTTT	CASSLGGLGNTGELFF
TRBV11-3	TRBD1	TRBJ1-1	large	TGTGCCAGCAGCACCGCGGACAGGGCGGGCGTAAGAGCTTTCTTT	CASSTADRAGVRAFF
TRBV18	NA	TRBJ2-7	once	TGTGCCAGCTTCCACAGGGAGGAAATCGAGCAGTACTTC	CASFHREEIEQYF
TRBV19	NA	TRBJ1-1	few	TGTGCCAGTATGCCGAGGGACATCACTGAAGCTTTCTTT	CASMPRDITEAFF
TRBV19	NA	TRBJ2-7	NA	TGTGCCAGTAGTTGGACCGGGCGACCCTACGAGCAGTACTTC	CASSWTGRPYEQYF
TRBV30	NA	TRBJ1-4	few	TGTGCCTCGAACCCCATGGCTGGGTCGAATGAAAAACTGTTTTTT	CASNPMAGSNEKLFF
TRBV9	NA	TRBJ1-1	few	TGTGCCAGCAGCCCCCTTTCTTCCGGCACTGAAGCTTTCTTT	CASSPLSSGTEAFF
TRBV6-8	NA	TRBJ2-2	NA	TGTGCCAGCAGCCCCGGGGTGGGCACCGGGGAGCTGTTTTTT	CASSPGVGTGELFF
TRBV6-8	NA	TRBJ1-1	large	TGTGCCAGCAGTGCCCTCCTACCACCTGAAGCTTTCTTT	CASSALLPPEAFF
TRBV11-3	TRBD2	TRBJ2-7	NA	TGTGCCAGCAGCCCTCCCGGGACTAGCTCCGAGCAGTACTTC	CASSPPGTSSEQYF
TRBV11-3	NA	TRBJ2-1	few	TGTGCCAGCAGCTTGGATGGGCCTAGACACAATGAGCAGTTCTTC	CASSLDGPRHNEQFF
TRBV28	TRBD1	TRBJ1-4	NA	TGTGCCAGCAGTCCGCGGGACAGGGGGAATGAAAAACTGTTTTTT	CASSPRDRGNEKLFF
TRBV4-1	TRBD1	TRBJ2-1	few	TGCGCCAGCAGCCGACAGGGGGCAGATGGCGATGAGCAGTTCTTC	CASSRQGADGDEQFF
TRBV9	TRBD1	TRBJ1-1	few	TGTGCCAGCAGCGCGCAGGGGGCGAGCACTGAAGCTTTCTTT	CASSAQGASTEAFF
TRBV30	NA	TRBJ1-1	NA	TGTGCCTGGACCATCGGGGGGGGTACCACTGAAGCTTTCTTT	CAWTIGGGTTEAFF
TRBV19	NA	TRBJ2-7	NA	TGTGCCAGTAGTATCGATGGGGGGCGATACGAACAGTACTTC	CASSIDGGRYEQYF
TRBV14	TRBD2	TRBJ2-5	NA	TGTGCCAGCAGCCCTAGCGGGAGAGGAGAGACCCAGTACTTC	CASSPSGRGETQYF